This T cell receptor beta chain was recovered during a study of blood T cells in healthy people across ages. Across the study: In model experiments, template switching was able to capture about one barcoded beta molecule for every two T cells that were present.

With a J-beta primer mix and a sample-barcoded 5' primer, a second PCR ran 7 to 11 cycles. TCRdb processed the 5' RACE reads anew with MiXCR; each CDR3 protein has one entry. The table lists hundreds of thousands of distinct CDR3 sequences, around 50% of them singletons. This clonotype occurred a few times. V lost 3 bases, J lost 1 base, and 12 bases lay in between. The CDR3 has 15 amino acids. The TCR originated in an elderly woman in good health. The sequenced sample consisted of blood. V gene TRBV12-3 or TRBV12-4 combines with J gene TRBJ2-5, with TRBD2 as a possible D gene (6 bases). In DNA, the CDR3 is TGTGCCAGCAGTTTGGGTTCGGGGGTCCAAGAGACCCAGTACTTC. Translating it yields CASSLGSGVQETQYF.